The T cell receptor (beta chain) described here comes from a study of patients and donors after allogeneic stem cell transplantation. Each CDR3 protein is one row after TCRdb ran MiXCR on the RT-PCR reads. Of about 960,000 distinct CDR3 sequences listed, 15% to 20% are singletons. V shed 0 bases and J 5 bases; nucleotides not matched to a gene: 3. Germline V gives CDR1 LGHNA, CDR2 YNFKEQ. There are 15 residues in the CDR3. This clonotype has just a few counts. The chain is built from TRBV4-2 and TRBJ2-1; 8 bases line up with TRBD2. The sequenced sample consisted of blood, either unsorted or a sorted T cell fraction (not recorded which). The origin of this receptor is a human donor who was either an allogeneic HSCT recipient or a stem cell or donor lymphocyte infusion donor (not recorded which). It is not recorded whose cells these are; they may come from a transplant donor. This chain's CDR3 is CASSQEGLGHNEQFF. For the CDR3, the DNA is TGTGCCAGCAGCCAAGAGGGACTAGGCCACAATGAGCAGTTCTTC.